The 26 T cell receptor beta chains reported below all come from one sample, sequenced in a study of shared clonotypes between healthy human individuals (dated by TCRdb to 2019 to 2021). Library preparation was by the immunoSEQ multiplex PCR assay. Imported from immuneACCESS, the table was reduced by TCRdb to in-frame sequences with V and J called. These copies leave out some clones; in studies compared against another copy, an unresolved V gene accounts for under half, and the cause of the remainder is not known. Recorded for this sample are 1,100,000 or so clones; around three quarters of them occurred a single time. The top ten clones comprise around 0.47% of the sample. What was sequenced was memory CD4+ T cells from PBMCs. The cell subset or site label of this sample denotes: CD45RA-negative fraction. The source is a man aged 18-30 years in good health. Some clones in this sample may be carry-over from other donors' samples.

This chain uses TRBV30 with TRBJ2-5; 7 bases are shared with TRBD2. The CDR3 consists of 14 residues. Germline assignment: CDR1 GTSNPN and CDR2 SVGIG (reference sequence). Trimming cost V 3 bases and J 1 base; bases outside gene matches: 5. CDR3 in amino acids: CAWRQRGSQETQYF. The CDR3 coding sequence is TGTGCCTGGAGACAGCGGGGCAGCCAAGAGACCCAGTACTTC.

The chain uses TRBV19 and TRBJ2-3; D perhaps matches TRBD1 (6 bases). The V end lost 3 bases, the J end lost 0 bases, and 10 bases lay between the germline ends. This CDR3 is 15 amino acids long. CDR1 is LNHDA, CDR2 SQIVND, per germline (reference sequence). The CDR3 bases are TGTGCCAGTAGTATCACGAGGGGGAGCACAGATACGCAGTATTTT. This gives the protein CASSITRGSTDTQYF.

Comment on this clone: This may arise from a read error, as a much more abundant clone is one base away. Other DNA variants within this sample encode the same CDR3. The rearrangement links TRBV25-1 to TRBJ2-7; D possibly corresponds to TRBD2 (5 bases). This CDR3 has 12 residues. Germline V gene data show CDR1 as MGHDK and CDR2 as SYGVNS. The V and J ends lost 3 bases and 3 bases respectively, with 6 bases between them. The chain's CDR3 is CASSEGSYEQYF. In DNA, the CDR3 is TGTGCCAGCAGTGAGGGGAGCTACGAGCAGTACTTC.

In this sample, this clone turned up a few times. The rearrangement uses TRBV27 and TRBJ1-3, with a tentative D call TRBD1 (5 bases). The ends were cut back, 6 bases at V and 1 base at J, with 16 bases in the middle. Germline V gives CDR1 MNHEY, CDR2 SMNVEV (reference sequence). The CDR3 consists of 16 residues. The CDR3 nucleotides read TGTGCCAGCAGCCCTAGGGTGGGGCGGTCTGGAAACACCATATATTTT. It encodes CASSPRVGRSGNTIYF.

The rearrangement uses TRBV9 and TRBJ2-7, with 7 bases matching TRBD2. The CDR3 has 14 amino acids. With 4 bases clipped from V and 3 bases from J, the junction kept 7 bases outside the gene matches. Germline values: CDR1 SGDLS, CDR2 YYNGEE. The CDR3 sequence is CASSPVGGSYEQYF. CDR3 bases: TGTGCCAGCAGCCCTGTCGGGGGGAGCTACGAGCAGTACTTC.

V usage is TRBV7-9 and J usage is TRBJ2-4; 11 positions agree with TRBD1. Losses at the gene ends were 5 bases for V and 8 bases for J; bases not matched to a gene: 5. Germline V lookup: CDR1 SEHNR, CDR2 FQNEAQ (reference sequence). The CDR3 covers 14 residues. In nucleotides, the CDR3 is TGTGCCAGCAGCCTTGGACAGGGGGCATACATTCAGTACTTC. Translating gives CASSLGQGAYIQYF.

This sequence joins TRBV6-4 and TRBJ2-3; D is unclear. The CDR3 contains 13 residues. V lost 5 bases and J lost 2, with 8 bases in between. The V gene's germline CDR1 is MRHNA and CDR2 SNTAGT. CDR3 DNA: TGTGCCAGCAGTAGATCCGACACAGATACGCAGTATTTT. Translated, it gives CASSRSDTDTQYF.

The chain carries TRBV7-2 and TRBJ2-5; D gene unclear. Germline-derived CDR1 and CDR2 are SGHTA and FQGNSA. V was cut by 7 bases and J by 4 bases, with 13 bases left in between. The CDR3 consists of 13 residues. The CDR3 DNA is TGTGCCAGCACCTCTAGGTCGCGAGAGACCCAGTACTTC. Translating it yields CASTSRSRETQYF.

The chain is built from TRBV10-3 and TRBJ2-1; the D gene is possibly TRBD1 (5 bases). CDR3 length: 16 amino acids. V was trimmed by 6 bases and J by 3 bases, leaving 18 bases between them. Germline lookup yields CDR1 ENHRY and CDR2 SYGVKD. CDR3 nucleotide sequence: TGTGCCATCAGCGAAAAGCAGGGTGAGAACTACAATGAGCAGTTCTTC. Translation: CAISEKQGENYNEQFF.

V and J are TRBV18 and TRBJ2-7, with D uncertain. This CDR3 region has 15 residues. In germline, CDR1 is KGHSH, CDR2 LQKENI. Trimming cost V 1 base and J 5 bases, with 15 bases left between them. DNA of the CDR3: TGTGCCAGCTCACCACTTTCTGCTTTATTGAACGAGCAGTACTTC. Protein product: CASSPLSALLNEQYF.

V usage is TRBV18 and J usage is TRBJ1-1, with 7 nucleotides matching TRBD1. Trimming took 8 bases from V and 3 from J; bases not matched to a gene: 12. The CDR3 spans 15 residues. CDR1 is KGHSH, CDR2 LQKENI, per germline. As DNA, the CDR3 is TGTGCCAGCCGCTCCTTGACAGGGACTTACACTGAAGCTTTCTTT. It yields the protein CASRSLTGTYTEAFF.

The chain uses TRBV6-1 and TRBJ2-7; TRBD2 matches at 8 bases. The CDR3 runs 15 residues. CDR1 and CDR2 (germline): MNHNS, SASEGT. Germline trimming cut 6 bases from V and 1 base from J; bases unmatched to any gene: 8. CDR3 region: CASSRGGAESYEQYF. In nucleotides, the CDR3 is TGTGCCAGCAGCCGGGGGGGCGCGGAGTCCTACGAGCAGTACTTC.

This clone was detected once. This rearrangement joins TRBV7-3 to TRBJ2-3; D is undetermined. This CDR3 comprises 12 residues. The V and J ends lost 5 bases and 6 bases respectively, with 9 bases between them. Germline V gene data show CDR1 as SGHTA and CDR2 as FQGTGA. The DNA of the CDR3 is TGTGCCAGCAGCGTCGATTCCGATACGCAGTATTTT. This translates into CASSVDSDTQYF.

The V call is TRBV6-5, the J call TRBJ2-1; TRBD1 is a possible D gene (8 bases). The CDR3 runs to 15 residues. Germline-derived CDR1 and CDR2 are MNHEY and SVGAGI. Between the trimmed V and J ends, which lost 3 bases and 6 bases, there was a span of 15 bases. The CDR3 here is CASSYTGGASNEQFF. In nucleotides, the CDR3 is TGTGCCAGCAGTTATACAGGGGGGGCCTCCAATGAGCAGTTCTTC.

V and J are TRBV2 and TRBJ2-2; 7 bases agree with TRBD2. Per the germline V gene, CDR1 is SNHLY and CDR2 is FYNNEI. This CDR3 contains 14 residues. With V trimmed by 3 bases and J by 6 bases, 4 bases remained unmatched. The CDR3 region has the DNA TGTGCCAGCAGTGATACTGCGGGAGCCGGGGAGCTGTTTTTT. This encodes CASSDTAGAGELFF.

The chain uses TRBV29-1 and TRBJ2-1; 8 nucleotides match TRBD2. J lost 6 bases, V lost 5 bases, and 9 bases had no gene match. CDR3 length: 14 amino acids. Germline CDR1 SQVTM, CDR2 ANQGSEA. In DNA, the CDR3 is TGCAGCGTTAAACTCGGGACTAGTATCAATGAGCAGTTCTTC. Translation: CSVKLGTSINEQFF.

The rearrangement joins TRBV5-1 to TRBJ2-7; D possibly corresponds to TRBD2 (6 bases). Germline assignment: CDR1 SGHRS and CDR2 YFSETQ. The length of the CDR3 is 15 residues. Trimming cost V 0 bases and J 4 bases, with 14 bases left between them. The chain's CDR3 is CASSLEEGVRYEQYF. As DNA, the CDR3 is TGCGCCAGCAGCTTGGAGGAGGGAGTAAGATACGAGCAGTACTTC.

The table lists this clone with a few counts. The same CDR3 is also encoded by other DNA sequences in this sample. The chain uses TRBV5-4 and TRBJ2-3; D is possibly TRBD1 or TRBD2 (6 bases each). The CDR3 has 15 residues. V was cut by 4 bases and J by 1 base, with 13 bases left in between. CDR1 is SGHNT and CDR2 is YYREEE in the germline V gene (reference sequence). CDR3 loop: CASSPEGGRTDTQYF. DNA for the CDR3: TGTGCCAGCAGCCCGGAGGGGGGACGCACAGATACGCAGTATTTT. Full variable domain (remainder filled in from reference TRBV5-4 and TRBJ2-3): ETGVTQSPTHLIKTRGQQVTLRCSSQSGHNTVSWYQQALGQGPQFIFQYYREEENGRGNFPPRFSGLQFPNYSSELNVNALELDDSALYLCASSPEGGRTDTQYFGPGTRLTVL.

This clone appeared a few times. The genes are TRBV7-2 and TRBJ1-1; D is possibly TRBD1 (5 bases). Germline V gene lookup returns CDR1 SGHTA and CDR2 FQGNSA. Trimming took off 3 bases at V and 3 bases at J, with 11 bases between the two ends. The CDR3 sequence is 14 residues long. The CDR3 sequence: CASSLFGGDTEAFF. CDR3 nucleotide sequence: TGTGCCAGCAGCTTGTTTGGGGGGGACACTGAAGCTTTCTTT.

The V gene is TRBV28, the J gene TRBJ1-1, with D perhaps TRBD1 (6 bases). CDR1 and CDR2 (germline): MDHEN, SYDVKM. The germline V and J ends were trimmed by 5 bases and 3 bases, with 16 bases remaining between them. The CDR3 length is 15 residues. CDR3 protein: CASSRSGGLYTEAFF. The CDR3 nucleotides read TGTGCCAGCAGTCGGTCGGGGGGGCTGTACACTGAAGCTTTCTTT.

The chain joins TRBV5-1 to TRBJ2-7; the match to TRBD1 covers 8 bases. The V and J ends lost 4 bases and 6 bases, in that order; junction bases with no gene match: 18. CDR3 length equals 17 residues. Per the germline V gene, CDR1 is SGHRS and CDR2 is YFSETQ. DNA of the CDR3: TGCGCCAGCAGCCCGGTCGCCGGACAGGGAGGTATAGGCGAGCAGTACTTC. It specifies CASSPVAGQGGIGEQYF.

To note about this clone: The same CDR3 can be traced to other DNA sequences in this sample. This chain connects TRBV18 to TRBJ1-1, with 7 bases aligning to TRBD1. The CDR3 consists of 14 residues. Germline V lookup: CDR1 KGHSH, CDR2 LQKENI. V shed 2 bases, J shed 3 bases, and the junction held 3 bases outside the gene matches. The CDR3 loop is CASSPRTGDTEAFF. The DNA of the CDR3 is TGTGCCAGCTCACCAAGAACAGGGGACACTGAAGCTTTCTTT.

The chain carries TRBV4-3 and TRBJ1-4; D is unclear. The germline V and J ends were trimmed by 1 base and 12 bases, with 15 bases remaining between them. Germline CDR1 reads LGHNA; CDR2 reads YSLEER. The CDR3 totals 14 residues. Written as DNA, the CDR3 is TGCGCCAGCAGCCAAGTTGGACCGAACGGAGAACTGTTTTTT. It codes for CASSQVGPNGELFF.

J is TRBJ2-1 and V is TRBV27; TRBD2 matches at 10 bases. Germline V CDR1 and CDR2: MNHEY, SMNVEV (reference sequence). V lost 2 bases and J lost 8; bases outside the gene matches: 6. The CDR3 is made up of 15 amino acids. This CDR3 is CASSLAASGSDEQFF. In DNA form, the CDR3 reads TGTGCCAGCAGTTTAGCGGCTAGCGGGAGTGATGAGCAGTTCTTC.

The rearrangement uses TRBV7-9 and TRBJ2-5; D not resolved. Germline assignment: CDR1 SEHNR and CDR2 FQNEAQ (reference sequence). The CDR3 has 14 amino acids. V was cut by 0 bases and J by 1 base, with 6 bases left in between. CDR3 sequence reads: CASSLAYPQETQYF. CDR3 bases: TGTGCCAGCAGCTTAGCTTATCCCCAAGAGACCCAGTACTTC.

As concerns this clone: Other DNA sequences from this sample encode an identical CDR3 as well. The CDR3 DNA sequence: TGTGCCAGCAGCTTAGGTAGGGGAAGCTACGAGCAGTACTTC. It encodes CASSLGRGSYEQYF. The gene calls are TRBV7-2 and TRBJ2-7; maybe TRBD1 (5 bases). Trimming stripped 1 base from V and 3 bases from J, with 10 bases between. This CDR3 has 14 amino acids. The germline V gene encodes CDR1 SGHTA and CDR2 FQGNSA.